This T cell receptor (beta chain) stems from a study of shared clonotypes between healthy human individuals. Approximately 30,000 T cell genomes, or approximately 280 ng DNA, went into unsorted PBMC replicate PCRs. As processed by the authors: Junction-only immunoSEQ sequences carried no quality scores, so filtering differed. TCRdb's table, derived via immunoSEQ multiplex PCR, lists solely in-frame clones and lacks some. V, J and clone size were drawn from that table, and D and trimming were deduced from the DNA. The sample lists hundreds of thousands of clones; 75% to 80% were seen once. This CDR3 spans 12 amino acids. The germline V and J ends were trimmed by 3 bases and 5 bases, with 11 bases remaining between them. Germline CDR1 GTSNPN, CDR2 SVGIG (reference sequence). Nashville, Tennessee was home to all donors, each a Caucasian adult. Genomic DNA of unsorted samples came from around 84 million PBMCs.

The V call is TRBV30, the J call TRBJ2-7, with D tentatively TRBD2 (6 bases). The clonotype originates from a woman in her thirties or forties in good health. Some clones in this sample may be carry-over from other donors' samples. The sample was PBMCs. CDR3 coding DNA: TGTGCCTGGAGCGGGGGTAGAAACGAGCAGTACTTC. This encodes CAWSGGRNEQYF.